This TCR beta chain derives from a study of blood T cell repertoires in COVID-19. At the level of the study: COVID-19 samples collected from the United States, Italy and Spain covered acute and convalescent phases. Sample material is recorded as cDNA or gDNA derived from T cells, B-cell-depleted T cells, or PBMCs.

Sequencing was performed with immunoSEQ multiplex PCR; in TCRdb, only in-frame clones are kept and a portion is missing. Of around 250,000 clones in the sample, around nine tenths were seen once. Cohort allocation depended upon clinical history that participants reported. Recovered status in Cohort 3 required two negative PCRs, clearance, or symptom resolution. V was clipped by 6 bases and J by 2 bases, with 19 bases between them. Germline values: CDR1 SNHLY, CDR2 FYNNEI. The CDR3 contains 16 residues. The sequence came from a woman in her fifties or sixties who had recovered from COVID-19. The chain links TRBV2 to TRBJ1-2; no clear D gene. The sample consisted of PBMCs or T cells enriched from blood (not recorded which). The CDR3 reads CASSEEIGTTNYGYTF. CDR3 nucleotide sequence: TGTGCCAGCAGCGAGGAAATTGGCACAACCAACTATGGCTACACCTTC.